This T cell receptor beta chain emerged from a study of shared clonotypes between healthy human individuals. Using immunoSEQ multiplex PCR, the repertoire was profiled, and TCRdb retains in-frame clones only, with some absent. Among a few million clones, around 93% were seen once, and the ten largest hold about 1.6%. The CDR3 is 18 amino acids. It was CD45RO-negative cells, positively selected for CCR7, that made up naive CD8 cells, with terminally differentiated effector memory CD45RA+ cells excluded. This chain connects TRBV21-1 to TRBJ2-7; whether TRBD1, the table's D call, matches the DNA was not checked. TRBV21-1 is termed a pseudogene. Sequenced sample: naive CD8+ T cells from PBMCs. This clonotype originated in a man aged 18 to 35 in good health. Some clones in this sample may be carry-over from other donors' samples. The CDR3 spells CASSTQPPGQSPRYEQYF. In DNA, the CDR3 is TGTGCCAGCAGCACTCAACCCCCGGGACAGTCTCCTCGCTACGAGCAGTACTTC.